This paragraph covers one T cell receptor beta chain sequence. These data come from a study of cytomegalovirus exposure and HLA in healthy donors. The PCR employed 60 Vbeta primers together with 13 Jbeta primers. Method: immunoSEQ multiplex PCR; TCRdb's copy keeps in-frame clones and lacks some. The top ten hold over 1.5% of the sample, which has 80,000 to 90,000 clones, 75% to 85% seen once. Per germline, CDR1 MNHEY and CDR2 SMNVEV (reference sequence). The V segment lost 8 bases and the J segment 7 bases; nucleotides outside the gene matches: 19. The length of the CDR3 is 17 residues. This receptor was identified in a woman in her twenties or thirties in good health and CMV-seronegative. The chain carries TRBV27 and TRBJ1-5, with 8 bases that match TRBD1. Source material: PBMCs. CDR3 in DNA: TGTGCCAGCTTGTTCAGGGGGCAGGACGGCCGGATCCAGCCCCAGCATTTT. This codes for CASLFRGQDGRIQPQHF.